The subject of this entry is one T cell receptor (beta chain). Antigen: not known. This record belongs to a study of cytomegalovirus exposure and HLA in healthy donors. At the level of the study: The early release's HLA-typed donors yielded approximately 81 million unique TCRs.

The PCR had 60 Vbeta and 13 Jbeta primers. Produced via immunoSEQ multiplex PCR; TCRdb's table is partial and in-frame only. The sample has fewer than 200,000 clones; 68% are singletons. Healthy bone marrow donors made up the donor group. Germline CDR1 reads LNHDA; CDR2 reads SQIVND (reference sequence). Trimming at V came to 5 bases and at J to 8 bases, leaving 6 bases not matched to a gene. The CDR3 covers 13 residues. Study-wide results and caveats: TCR beta sequences reportedly predicted the HLA-A and HLA-B alleles of most subjects accurately. The study had only CMV serostatus as immune exposure information.

Input material: PBMCs. The gene calls are TRBV19 and TRBJ1-2, with 9 bases matching TRBD1. The clonotype originates from a man aged 50-59 years in good health and CMV-seronegative. The CDR3 nucleotides read TGTGCCAGTAGTGTACAGGGGGCAGGAGGCTACACCTTC. Translating it yields CASSVQGAGGYTF.